The clone carrying this T cell receptor beta chain was observed a handful of times. The sample is drawn from a study of T cells after yellow fever vaccination. Whole-study context: The fractions with low cell numbers were processed using SMART-Seq v4 Ultra Low Input.

TCRdb analysed the 5' RACE reads with MiXCR anew, one entry per CDR3 protein. The table lists 360,000 or so distinct CDR3 sequences, under 14% of them singletons, with 18% in the top ten. The CDR3 loop spans 14 amino acids. Deletions cut 4 bases from V and 8 bases from J, with 17 bases between. Germline values: CDR1 MNHEY, CDR2 SVGAGI. This chain uses TRBV6-5 with TRBJ1-1, with a possible D match to TRBD1 (5 bases). The starting material was PBMCs, obtained on the day of the first yellow fever vaccination. The receptor was isolated from a man in his late teens or twenties who received the YFV17D yellow fever vaccine. CDR3 loop: CASSLGVADREAFF. Here the CDR3 DNA reads TGTGCCAGCAGTTTGGGGGTTGCGGATCGAGAAGCTTTCTTT.